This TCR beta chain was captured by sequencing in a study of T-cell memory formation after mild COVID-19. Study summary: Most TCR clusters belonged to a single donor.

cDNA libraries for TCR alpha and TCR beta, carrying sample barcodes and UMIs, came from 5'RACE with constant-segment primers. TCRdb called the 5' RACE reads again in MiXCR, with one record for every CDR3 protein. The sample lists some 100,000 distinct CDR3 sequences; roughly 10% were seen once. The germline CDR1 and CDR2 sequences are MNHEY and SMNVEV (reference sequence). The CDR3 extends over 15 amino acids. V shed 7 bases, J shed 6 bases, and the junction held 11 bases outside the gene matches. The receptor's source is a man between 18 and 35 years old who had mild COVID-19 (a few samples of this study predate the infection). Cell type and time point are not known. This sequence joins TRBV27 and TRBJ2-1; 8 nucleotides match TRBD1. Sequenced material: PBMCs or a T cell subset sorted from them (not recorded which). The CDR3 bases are TGTGCCAGCACCACCATGGACAGGGAAGGCAATGAGCAGTTCTTC. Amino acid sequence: CASTTMDREGNEQFF.